This entry describes one T cell receptor beta chain. No antigen is known for it. The data stem from a study of cytomegalovirus exposure and HLA in healthy donors. General study points: Listed as cytomegalovirus-associated were 170 or so TCR beta chains. Owing to their indistinguishability, certain V segments, notably TRBV6-2 and TRBV6-3, were excluded. Earlier analysis looked at TCR beta V segments, and most were productive about 87% or about 30% of the time. Researchers had no immune exposure information except CMV serostatus available.

The CDR3 covers 14 residues. Trimming took off 2 bases at V and 3 bases at J, with 7 bases between the two ends. Germline CDR1 SNHLY, CDR2 FYNNEI. The PCR employed 60 Vbeta primers together with 13 Jbeta primers. The protocol was immunoSEQ multiplex PCR, while the TCRdb copy is restricted to in-frame clones and leaves out a portion. This sample has about 250,000 clones, with around 84% found just once. The chain uses TRBV2 and TRBJ1-4; no reliable D call. The sequenced sample consisted of PBMCs. This receptor was taken from a girl between 2 and 10 years old in good health and CMV-seronegative. The CDR3 loop is CASSEQIANEKLFF. The CDR3, as DNA: TGTGCCAGCAGTGAACAGATCGCTAATGAAAAACTGTTTTTT.